Listed below are T cell receptor beta chains from one sample, sequenced in a study of blood T cell repertoires in COVID-19. Sequencing used immunoSEQ multiplex PCR; TCRdb keeps in-frame clones, though not all of them. This sample carries 150,000 or so clones, over 75% of them seen once, and the ten largest clones take less than 8%. The sequenced sample consisted of PBMCs or T cells enriched from blood (not recorded which). These receptors were obtained from a woman aged 45-65 years who had recovered from COVID-19. The CDR3 runs from the conserved cysteine through the conserved F or W. The D gene is left open where the match is weak. Expanded clones get a size class; other rows say once, few or many, or leave the size out.

clone size	V gene	D gene	J gene	CDR3 protein	CDR3 DNA
once	TRBV9	TRBD2	TRBJ2-1	CASSVVAGGSYNEQFF	TGTGCCAGCAGCGTAGTAGCGGGGGGGTCCTACAATGAGCAGTTCTTC
.	TRBV6-2/TRBV6-3	.	TRBJ2-1	CASSHTVSQFF	TGTGCCAGCAGTCACACAGTGTCTCAGTTCTTC
.	TRBV5-5	.	TRBJ1-1	CASSFSGGQAFF	TGTGCCAGCAGTTTCTCCGGGGGACAAGCTTTCTTT
.	TRBV5-5	TRBD1	TRBJ1-3	CASSFTGAGNTIYF	TGTGCCAGCAGCTTCACAGGGGCTGGAAACACCATATATTTT
once	TRBV7-2	.	TRBJ1-2	CASSFGDLGGYTF	TGTGCCAGCAGCTTCGGGGATTTGGGTGGCTACACCTTC
.	TRBV3-1/TRBV3-2	TRBD2	TRBJ2-2	CASRLSGADTGELFF	TGTGCCAGCAGACTTAGCGGGGCTGACACCGGGGAGCTGTTTTTT
medium-sized	TRBV27	TRBD2	TRBJ2-1	CASSPSGEPFHEQFF	TGTGCCAGCAGCCCCAGCGGGGAACCCTTTCATGAGCAGTTCTTC
few	TRBV6-5	TRBD1	TRBJ1-5	CASRLGQFSNQPQHF	TGTGCCAGCAGATTGGGACAGTTTAGCAATCAGCCCCAGCATTTT
.	TRBV12-5	.	TRBJ1-5	CASGLAPGGALYSNQPQHF	TGTGCTAGTGGTTTGGCCCCGGGGGGGGCACTCTATAGCAATCAGCCCCAGCATTTT
.	TRBV6-5	.	TRBJ1-6	CASSQTAGAHSPLHF	TGTGCCAGCAGCCAAACCGCGGGAGCTCATTCACCCCTCCACTTT
.	TRBV5-4	TRBD1	TRBJ2-1	CASSPRQGAYNEQFF	TGTGCCAGCAGCCCCAGGCAGGGGGCCTACAATGAGCAGTTCTTC
.	TRBV11-2	.	TRBJ2-3	CASSLELIQTDTQYF	TGTGCCAGCAGCTTAGAATTGATCCAGACAGATACGCAGTATTTT
few	TRBV19	.	TRBJ1-1	CASSWGGLNTEAFF	TGTGCCAGTAGTTGGGGGGGGCTGAACACTGAAGCTTTCTTT
.	TRBV19	.	TRBJ1-2	CASSMWAVGYTF	TGTGCCAGTAGTATGTGGGCTGTTGGCTACACCTTC
.	TRBV2	.	TRBJ1-6	CASRREQNNLNSPLHF	TGTGCCAGCAGGCGGGAGCAGAATAATTTGAATTCACCCCTCCACTTT
.	TRBV7-9	.	TRBJ2-3	CASSLAGRTDTQYF	TGTGCCAGCAGCTTAGCTGGCCGCACAGATACGCAGTATTTT
.	TRBV7-2	.	TRBJ2-2	CASTLRGQGRANTGELFF	TGTGCCAGCACCCTCAGGGGGCAGGGGAGGGCGAACACCGGGGAGCTGTTTTTT
few	TRBV25-1	TRBD1	TRBJ1-6	CASRFNPGTESSPLHF	TGTGCCAGCAGATTCAATCCCGGGACAGAATCGTCACCCCTCCACTTT
.	TRBV12-5	.	TRBJ1-2	CASGAVQGLYGYTF	TGTGCTAGTGGAGCCGTACAGGGTCTCTATGGCTACACCTTC
.	TRBV7-9	TRBD1	TRBJ1-2	CASSIETGGRNGYTF	TGTGCCAGCAGCATTGAGACAGGGGGTAGGAATGGCTACACCTTC
few	TRBV19	TRBD1	TRBJ1-4	CASSVTPGQGFGKLFF	TGTGCCAGTAGTGTTACGCCGGGACAGGGATTTGGAAAACTGTTTTTT
.	TRBV6-1	TRBD1	TRBJ1-4	CASSEAGTGNEKLFF	TGTGCCAGCAGTGAAGCCGGGACAGGGAATGAAAAACTGTTTTTT
few	TRBV30	.	TRBJ1-2	CAWSGSNTLYGYTF	TGTGCCTGGAGTGGAAGCAATACGCTCTATGGCTACACCTTC
.	TRBV5-4	TRBD1	TRBJ1-2	CASTDRAEPFYGYTF	TGTGCCAGCACGGACAGGGCCGAGCCTTTCTATGGCTACACCTTC
.	TRBV3-1/TRBV3-2	.	TRBJ2-1	CASSQEVTFGDEQFF	TGTGCCAGCAGCCAAGAGGTCACTTTCGGGGATGAGCAGTTCTTC
.	TRBV6-5	.	TRBJ1-3	CASSRKSGALNTIYF	TGTGCCAGCAGCAGGAAGTCGGGAGCCCTAAACACCATATATTTT
.	TRBV2	.	TRBJ1-3	CASSFGGAGNTIYF	TGTGCCAGCAGTTTTGGGGGCGCCGGAAACACCATATATTTT